Below, one T cell receptor (beta chain) is given with its context. The sample comes from a study of blood T cell repertoires in COVID-19. About the research overall: Samples representing acute and convalescent COVID-19 were sourced from the United States, Italy and Spain. T cells, B-cell-depleted T cells, or PBMCs provided the cDNA or gDNA that served as material.

J was trimmed by 10 bases and V by 2 bases; bases with no gene match: 7. This CDR3 comprises 15 residues. CDR1 is SGHRS, CDR2 YFSETQ, per germline. Source study methods: Amplified reference gene primers provided the basis for estimating nucleated cell counts. The assay was immunoSEQ multiplex PCR, and TCRdb's table has in-frame clones only and misses some. V, J and clone size reflect that table, while D and trimming were determined from the DNA. This table holds about 90,000 clones, 75% to 95% found once. V usage is TRBV5-1 and J usage is TRBJ1-6, with 9 bases fitting TRBD1. This TCR was sampled from a human donor with active COVID-19. The donor label of this sample is uncertain. What was sequenced was peripheral blood. The CDR3 reads CASSLSGTGNSPLHF. For the CDR3, the DNA is TGCGCCAGCAGCTTATCCGGGACAGGGAACTCACCCCTCCACTTT.